This T cell receptor (beta chain) came from a study of cytomegalovirus exposure and HLA in healthy donors. Study-wide results and caveats: Later analysis demonstrated an association between a missense DCLRE1C variant and TCR beta V- and J-gene trimming.

PCR used 60 Vbeta primers and 13 Jbeta primers. Only in-frame clones appear in the TCRdb table, and some are missing; sequencing was by immunoSEQ multiplex PCR. In the table there are approximately 140,000 clones, roughly 73% of which are singletons. The CDR3 is 14 residues long. Germline V gene lookup returns CDR1 MNHEY and CDR2 SMNVEV (reference sequence). Germline trimming cut 6 bases from V and 3 bases from J; bases unmatched to any gene: 6. This clone was observed once. The antigen remains unidentified. The sequenced material came from PBMCs. The chain uses TRBV27 and TRBJ2-7; 9 nucleotides match TRBD2. The clonotype was recovered from a woman in her late teens or twenties in good health and CMV-seronegative. CDR3 residues: CASSQSGRSYEQYV. The CDR3 bases are TGTGCCAGCAGCCAAAGCGGGAGGAGCTACGAGCAGTACGTC.